These 32 T cell receptor beta chains share one sample of origin, sequenced in a study of blood T cell repertoires in COVID-19. Sequencing used immunoSEQ multiplex PCR; TCRdb keeps in-frame clones, though not all of them. The sample lists a few hundred thousand clones; roughly four fifths were seen once. Input material: peripheral blood. All receptors derive from a human donor with acute or convalescent COVID-19. The donor label of this sample is uncertain.

The J gene is TRBJ1-4, the V gene TRBV15; D is unclear. Germline V gene lookup returns CDR1 LNHNV and CDR2 YYDKDF (reference sequence). This CDR3 is 14 amino acids long. Between the trimmed V and J ends, which lost 5 bases and 0 bases, there was a span of 7 bases. CDR3 sequence: CATSRSATNEKLFF. The CDR3 DNA is TGTGCCACCAGCCGCAGCGCAACTAATGAAAAACTGTTTTTT.

The chain employs TRBV27 and TRBJ2-7; 10 positions agree with TRBD1. The germline CDR1 and CDR2 sequences are MNHEY and SMNVEV (reference sequence). The junction had 8 bases not matched to a gene; V was cut back by 5 bases and J by 4 bases. The CDR3 extends over 15 amino acids. The CDR3 nucleotides are TGTGCCAGCAGTGAACGACAGGGGGCCGTGTACGAGCAGTACTTC. Protein: CASSERQGAVYEQYF.

V gene TRBV5-4 combines with J gene TRBJ1-2; 9 bases line up with TRBD1. Germline V gives CDR1 SGHNT, CDR2 YYREEE (reference sequence). Losses at the gene ends were 0 bases for V and 1 base for J; bases not matched to a gene: 7. The CDR3 loop spans 17 amino acids. CDR3 sequence reads: CASSLAGTGSGNYGYTF. CDR3 nucleotide sequence: TGTGCCAGCAGCTTGGCCGGGACAGGGAGCGGTAACTATGGCTACACCTTC.

The V call is TRBV12-3 or TRBV12-4, the J call TRBJ2-1; D perhaps matches TRBD2 (5 bases). The CDR3 is 11 amino acids. Trimming shortened V by 6 bases and J by 12 bases, and 12 bases separated the two germline ends. The CDR3 nucleotides are TGTGCCAGCAGGGCAGGAGGCGGGCAGTTCTTC. Residues: CASRAGGGQFF.

The sample holds many counts of this clone. V is TRBV18 and J is TRBJ1-1; TRBD1 is a possible D gene (5 bases). CDR3 length: 13 amino acids. Germline CDR1 and CDR2: KGHSH and LQKENI. The ends were cut back, 5 bases at V and 5 bases at J, with 12 bases in the middle. DNA of the CDR3: TGTGCCAGCTCATACAGTCAGGGTACTGAAGCTTTCTTT. Its translation: CASSYSQGTEAFF.

V gene TRBV5-1 combines with J gene TRBJ2-2; TRBD1 matches 9 bases. This CDR3 comprises 15 residues. Trimming removed 6 bases from V and 4 bases from J; junction bases left unmatched: 7. CDR1 is SGHRS, CDR2 YFSETQ, per germline. CDR3 coding DNA: TGCGCCAGCAAGAAGGGACAGGGAGGCACCGGGGAGCTGTTTTTT. It yields the protein CASKKGQGGTGELFF.

The V call is TRBV28, the J call TRBJ2-3; TRBD2 matches at 7 bases. This CDR3 spans 16 amino acids. Germline V gene data show CDR1 as MDHEN and CDR2 as SYDVKM. Losses at the gene ends were 2 bases for V and 4 bases for J; bases not matched to a gene: 9. Written as DNA, the CDR3 is TGTGCCAGCAGTTTAGGGCAGCGGGGAGCGGCAGATACGCAGTATTTT. As protein: CASSLGQRGAADTQYF. The variable domain in full, completed from reference TRBV28 and TRBJ2-3, reads DVKVTQSSRYLVKRTGEKVFLECVQDMDHENMFWYRQDPGLGLRLIYFSYDVKMKEKGDIPEGYSVSREKKERFSLILESASTNQTSMYLCASSLGQRGAADTQYFGPGTRLTVL.

This chain uses TRBV5-1 with TRBJ1-2; maybe TRBD1 (6 bases). Germline-derived CDR1 and CDR2 are SGHRS and YFSETQ. The CDR3 extends over 13 amino acids. The ends were cut back, 8 bases at V and 0 bases at J, with 11 bases in the middle. CDR3 residues: CASSGVSNYGYTF. The CDR3 nucleotides are TGCGCCAGTTCAGGGGTGTCTAACTATGGCTACACCTTC.

The chain employs TRBV30 and TRBJ2-7, with 7 bases aligning to TRBD1. The germline V gene has CDR1 GTSNPN and CDR2 SVGIG (reference sequence). The J segment lost 1 base and the V segment lost 2 bases, leaving 5 bases of the junction unmatched. The CDR3 loop spans 14 amino acids. The CDR3 is CAWSRDRLSYEQYF. The CDR3 nucleotides read TGTGCCTGGAGTAGGGACAGACTTTCCTACGAGCAGTACTTC.

Comments on this clone: This CDR3 is also generated by other DNA sequences in the sample. The chain joins TRBV6-1 to TRBJ1-1, with 7 bases fitting TRBD1. The ends lost 2 bases at V and 4 bases at J; junction bases unmatched: 1. The CDR3 runs 13 residues. Germline assignment: CDR1 MNHNS and CDR2 SASEGT. CDR3 DNA sequence: TGTGCCAGCAGTGAAAGACAGGGCACTGAAGCTTTCTTT. This translates into CASSERQGTEAFF.

The CDR3 coding sequence is TGTGCCAGCAGGGCTCTGGACGGAGGACTCACAGATACGCAGTATTTT. The encoded protein is CASRALDGGLTDTQYF. The chain uses TRBV11-2 and TRBJ2-3; possibly TRBD2 for D (5 bases). The V gene's germline CDR1 is SGHAT and CDR2 FQNNGV. The CDR3 contains 16 residues. Trimming cost V 6 bases and J 2 bases, with 18 bases left between them.

CDR3 nucleotides: TGTGCCACCAGCAGAGAGAGGCTTAGTAATGAAAAACTGTTTTTT. Its protein is CATSRERLSNEKLFF. The chain is built from TRBV15 and TRBJ1-4; D unresolved. The CDR3 is 15 residues long. V was cut by 0 bases and J by 4 bases, with 9 bases left in between. Germline V lookup: CDR1 LNHNV, CDR2 YYDKDF (reference sequence).

This clone was observed a few times. J is TRBJ2-5 and V is TRBV6-5; weak D call: TRBD1 (6 bases). The germline CDR1 and CDR2 sequences are MNHEY and SVGAGI. The length of the CDR3 is 13 residues. Trimming took 6 bases from V and 2 from J, leaving 10 bases between them. CDR3 nucleotides: TGTGCCAGCAGGCAAAGGGGGCAAGAGACCCAGTACTTC. Translated: CASRQRGQETQYF.

The chain carries TRBV2 and TRBJ2-1, with 14 bases identical to TRBD2. This CDR3 comprises 17 residues. V dropped 7 bases and J dropped 4; count of bases not matched to a gene: 9. Germline V gene data show CDR1 as SNHLY and CDR2 as FYNNEI. CDR3 sequence: CASNGLAGGVKYNEQFF. CDR3 DNA sequence: TGTGCCAGCAATGGACTAGCGGGAGGCGTAAAATACAATGAGCAGTTCTTC. Drawing the rest from reference TRBV2 and TRBJ2-1, the complete variable domain is EPEVTQTPSHQVTQMGQEVILRCVPISNHLYFYWYRQILGQKVEFLVSFYNNEISEKSEIFDDQFSVERPDGSNFTLKIRSTKLEDSAMYFCASNGLAGGVKYNEQFFGPGTRLTVL.

The chain couples TRBV3-1 (or the pseudogene TRBV3-2) to TRBJ1-2, with 8 bases identical to TRBD1. The CDR3 is 16 residues long. The V gene end was trimmed by 0 bases and the J gene end by 4 bases; junction bases not matched to a gene: 7. Germline V gene data show CDR1 as LGHDT and CDR2 as YNNKEL (reference sequence). The CDR3 protein is CASSQDQDRVGYGYTF. The CDR3 coding sequence is TGTGCCAGCAGCCAAGATCAGGACAGGGTCGGCTATGGCTACACCTTC.

This clone was observed a single time. Within the sample, other DNA sequences also encode this same CDR3. The chain has TRBV5-6 and TRBJ2-7; tentatively, D is TRBD1 (6 bases). Trimming cost V 4 bases and J 0 bases, with 14 bases left between them. Germline V lookup: CDR1 SGHDT, CDR2 YYEEEE. CDR3 length: 15 amino acids. CDR3 sequence (DNA): TGTGCCAGCAGCGGAAGGACAGTATCCTCCTACGAGCAGTACTTC. This encodes CASSGRTVSSYEQYF.

The rearrangement uses TRBV10-3 and TRBJ1-5; the D gene is possibly TRBD1 (6 bases). Trimming took 3 bases from V and 4 from J, leaving 16 bases between them. Germline V gene lookup returns CDR1 ENHRY and CDR2 SYGVKD. There are 16 residues in the CDR3. The CDR3 sequence: CAISDSATGRNQPQHF. In nucleotides, the CDR3 is TGTGCCATCAGTGATTCAGCTACAGGGCGAAATCAGCCCCAGCATTTT.

The gene calls are TRBV27 and TRBJ1-5; weak D call: TRBD1 (6 bases). Germline lookup yields CDR1 MNHEY and CDR2 SMNVEV (reference sequence). Trimming pared 6 bases from V and 7 bases from J, leaving 16 bases between. This CDR3 is 14 amino acids long. The CDR3 region is CASSRTGRHQPQHF. The CDR3 nucleotides read TGTGCCAGCAGCAGAACAGGGAGACACCAGCCCCAGCATTTT.

V is TRBV18 and J is TRBJ1-2; 7 positions agree with TRBD1. Losses at the gene ends were 5 bases for V and 4 bases for J; bases not matched to a gene: 4. The CDR3 totals 13 residues. Germline-derived CDR1 and CDR2 are KGHSH and LQKENI. DNA of the CDR3: TGTGCCAGCTCAGAACAGGGGCTCTATGGCTACACCTTC. Amino acids: CASSEQGLYGYTF. Filled out from reference TRBV18 and TRBJ1-2, the complete variable domain reads NAGVMQNPRHLVRRRGQEARLRCSPMKGHSHVYWYRQLPEEGLKFMVYLQKENIIDESGMPKERFSAEFPKEGPSILRIQQVVRGDSAAYFCASSEQGLYGYTFGSGTRLTVV.

This clone was detected once. The chain joins TRBV15 to TRBJ2-1, with 10 bases aligning to TRBD2. The germline gives CDR1 LNHNV, CDR2 YYDKDF (reference sequence). The CDR3 covers 17 residues. The V and J ends lost 1 base and 4 bases, in that order; junction bases with no gene match: 7. CDR3 in amino acids: CATSRGLSSGGYNEQFF. For the CDR3, the DNA is TGTGCCACCAGCAGAGGACTTTCTAGCGGGGGTTACAATGAGCAGTTCTTC.

This clone was counted between two and nine times. The V and J genes are TRBV28 and TRBJ2-7; 9 bases map to TRBD1. The germline V gene encodes CDR1 MDHEN and CDR2 SYDVKM. V lost 5 bases, J lost 3 bases, and 8 bases stayed unmatched. This CDR3 has 15 amino acids. The CDR3 here is CASSISGTGNYEQYF. In DNA form, the CDR3 reads TGTGCCAGCAGTATATCCGGGACAGGGAACTACGAGCAGTACTTC.

The rearrangement links TRBV15 to TRBJ2-3; 10 nucleotides line up with TRBD2. V shed 0 bases, J shed 4 bases, and the junction held 13 bases outside the gene matches. The CDR3 covers 19 residues. CDR1 is LNHNV, CDR2 YYDKDF, per germline (reference sequence). The CDR3 region is CATSRDPRASGSEADTQYF. Here the CDR3 DNA reads TGTGCCACCAGCAGAGATCCGAGGGCTAGCGGGAGTGAGGCAGATACGCAGTATTTT.

The rearrangement uses TRBV5-1 and TRBJ2-7, with TRBD2 matching over 7 bases. The CDR3 loop spans 15 amino acids. Per the germline V gene, CDR1 is SGHRS and CDR2 is YFSETQ. J lost 7 bases, V lost 0 bases, and 10 bases had no gene match. The CDR3 DNA reads TGCGCCAGCAGCTTGGAGGCTAGCGGAGTCGGGGAGCAGTACTTC. Translating gives CASSLEASGVGEQYF.

The rearrangement uses TRBV28 and TRBJ1-1; TRBD1 aligns across 7 bases. CDR3 length: 16 amino acids. J gave up 0 bases and V 5 bases, and 9 bases lay outside the gene matches. Germline CDR1 MDHEN, CDR2 SYDVKM. In DNA form, the CDR3 reads TGTGCCAGCAGTACCCCGTCGACAGGGTTGAACACTGAAGCTTTCTTT. It is translated as CASSTPSTGLNTEAFF. The whole variable domain, remainder taken from reference TRBV28 and TRBJ1-1, is DVKVTQSSRYLVKRTGEKVFLECVQDMDHENMFWYRQDPGLGLRLIYFSYDVKMKEKGDIPEGYSVSREKKERFSLILESASTNQTSMYLCASSTPSTGLNTEAFFGQGTRLTVV.

The chain carries TRBV27 and TRBJ2-3; D gene ambiguous. Per the germline V gene, CDR1 is MNHEY and CDR2 is SMNVEV (reference sequence). CDR3 size: 14 residues. V was clipped by 5 bases and J by 2 bases, with 11 bases between them. The CDR3 sequence is CASSEGRVTDTQYF. The CDR3 DNA reads TGTGCCAGCAGTGAAGGCCGGGTCACAGATACGCAGTATTTT.

The chain has TRBV2 and TRBJ2-7, with a tentative D call TRBD2 (7 bases). V lost 11 bases and J 3 bases, leaving 23 bases between the germline ends. The CDR3 loop spans 15 amino acids. Germline V CDR1 and CDR2: SNHLY, FYNNEI. DNA for the CDR3: TGTGCCGAAAGTGAGGGGGAGGGTAGTATCTACGAGCAGTACTTC. It yields the protein CAESEGEGSIYEQYF.

The chain joins TRBV19 to TRBJ2-6; 7 bases are shared with TRBD1. The CDR3 covers 18 residues. The germline CDR1 and CDR2 sequences are LNHDA and SQIVND (reference sequence). V gave up 0 bases and J gave up 2 bases; unmatched junction bases: 7. CDR3 loop: CASSIDPTGAAGANVLTF. CDR3 coding DNA: TGTGCCAGTAGTATAGATCCCACAGGGGCCGCTGGGGCCAACGTCCTGACTTTC. Looking up the rest from reference TRBV19 and TRBJ2-6 gives the full variable domain: DGGITQSPKYLFRKEGQNVTLSCEQNLNHDAMYWYRQDPGQGLRLIYYSQIVNDFQKGDIAEGYSVSREKKESFPLTVTSAQKNPTAFYLCASSIDPTGAAGANVLTFGAGSRLTVL.

The rearrangement uses TRBV19 and TRBJ1-1, with TRBD1 matching 7 bases. The CDR3 covers 14 residues. CDR1 and CDR2 (germline): LNHDA, SQIVND (reference sequence). The V gene end was trimmed by 6 bases and the J gene end by 5 bases; junction bases not matched to a gene: 9. The CDR3 sequence is CASRQDRAATEAFF. The DNA of the CDR3 is TGTGCCAGTAGACAAGACAGGGCAGCTACTGAAGCTTTCTTT.

The chain links TRBV5-1 to TRBJ2-2; 10 bases are a match to TRBD2. This CDR3 contains 15 residues. The J segment lost 6 bases and the V segment lost 6 bases, leaving 8 bases of the junction unmatched. Germline CDR1 reads SGHRS; CDR2 reads YFSETQ. This CDR3 is CASKDLAGAAGELFF. As DNA, the CDR3 is TGCGCCAGCAAGGATCTAGCGGGAGCGGCCGGGGAGCTGTTTTTT.

V usage is TRBV11-2 and J usage is TRBJ2-7; D gene unclear. The CDR3 is made up of 11 amino acids. CDR1 is SGHAT and CDR2 is FQNNGV in the germline V gene. V was clipped by 5 bases and J by 3 bases, with 5 bases between them. CDR3 sequence: CASSPDYEQYF. DNA for the CDR3: TGTGCCAGCAGCCCAGACTACGAGCAGTACTTC.

This clone was observed once. The chain links TRBV29-1 to TRBJ1-5; maybe TRBD1 (5 bases). Germline V CDR1 and CDR2: SQVTM, ANQGSEA. The V gene lost 4 bases and the J gene lost 5 bases, with 12 bases spanning the gap. This CDR3 region has 13 residues. DNA of the CDR3: TGCAGCGTTGGGGCGGGGGTGGATCAGCCCCAGCATTTT. Protein sequence: CSVGAGVDQPQHF.

In its sample, this clone was seen many times. V gene TRBV28 combines with J gene TRBJ2-7; 9 positions agree with TRBD1. Trimming at V came to 6 bases and at J to 7 bases, leaving 7 bases not matched to a gene. The germline V gene encodes CDR1 MDHEN and CDR2 SYDVKM. The CDR3 extends over 13 amino acids. CDR3 coding DNA: TGTGCCAGCAGACGGGACAGGGTGAGGGAGCAGTACTTC. It encodes CASRRDRVREQYF.